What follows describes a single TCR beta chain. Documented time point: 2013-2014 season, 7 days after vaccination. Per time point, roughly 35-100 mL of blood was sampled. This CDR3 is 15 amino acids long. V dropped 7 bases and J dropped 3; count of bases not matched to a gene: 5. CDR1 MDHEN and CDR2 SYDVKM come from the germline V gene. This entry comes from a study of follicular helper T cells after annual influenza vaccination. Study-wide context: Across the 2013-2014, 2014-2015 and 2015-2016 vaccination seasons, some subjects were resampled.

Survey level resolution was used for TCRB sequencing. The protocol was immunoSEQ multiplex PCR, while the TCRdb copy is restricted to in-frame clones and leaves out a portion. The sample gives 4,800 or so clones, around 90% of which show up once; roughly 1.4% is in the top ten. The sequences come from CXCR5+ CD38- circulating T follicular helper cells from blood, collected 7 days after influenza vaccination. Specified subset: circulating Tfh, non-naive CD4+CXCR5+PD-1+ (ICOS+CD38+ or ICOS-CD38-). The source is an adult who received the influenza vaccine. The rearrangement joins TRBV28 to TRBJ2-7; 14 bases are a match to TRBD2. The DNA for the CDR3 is TGTGCCAGCACCGGGGGACTAGCGGGAGTCTACGAGCAGTACTTC. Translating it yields CASTGGLAGVYEQYF.